Listed below are T cell receptor beta chains from one sample, sequenced in a study of OX40 agonist ivuxolimab in advanced cancers. Produced via immunoSEQ multiplex PCR; TCRdb's table is partial and in-frame only. This sample has around 82,000 clones; approximately 91% occur once, and the top ten carry about an eighth. The sample was CD4+ or CD8+ T cells sorted from blood, taken in a trial of the OX40 agonist ivuxolimab. Receptor source: an adult with an advanced solid tumor such as melanoma, head and neck, liver or kidney cancer. The CDR3 runs from the conserved cysteine through the conserved F or W. The D gene is left open where the match is weak. Clone size is shown for a subset of rows, as once, few, many or a class of expanded clone.

j_gene,abundance,d_gene,v_gene,CDR3aa,CDR3nt
TRBJ1-5,-,-,TRBV4-1,CASSQETGDQPQHF,TGCGCCAGCAGCCAAGAGACGGGGGATCAGCCCCAGCATTTT
TRBJ2-3,-,TRBD2,TRBV5-1,CASSLAASGTDTQYF,TGCGCCAGCAGCTTGGCGGCTAGCGGGACAGATACGCAGTATTTT
TRBJ2-7,-,TRBD1,TRBV7-6,CASSPLTGGEQYF,TGTGCCAGCAGCCCCTTGACAGGGGGCGAGCAGTACTTC
TRBJ2-1,-,TRBD2,TRBV9,CASSVGREGLLEQFF,TGTGCCAGCAGCGTAGGTCGGGAGGGCCTGCTGGAGCAGTTCTTC
TRBJ1-6,-,-,TRBV4-1,CASSLTGTSNSPLHF,TGCGCCAGCAGCCTCACGGGGACTTCTAATTCACCCCTCCACTTT
TRBJ2-2,-,TRBD1,TRBV27,CASKDRGFTGELFF,TGTGCCAGCAAGGACAGGGGGTTCACCGGGGAGCTGTTTTTT
TRBJ2-3,-,-,TRBV7-8,CASSPPLGKADTQYF,TGTGCCAGCAGCCCCCCGCTAGGAAAGGCAGATACGCAGTATTTT
TRBJ2-1,-,-,TRBV30,CAWSARGNEQFF,TGTGCCTGGAGCGCCCGCGGCAATGAGCAGTTCTTC
TRBJ2-5,-,-,TRBV19,CASSKDTGWETQYF,TGTGCCAGTAGTAAGGACACGGGGTGGGAGACCCAGTACTTC
TRBJ2-5,-,TRBD2,TRBV9,CASSGSGRRETQYF,TGTGCCAGCAGCGGTAGCGGGAGGAGGGAGACCCAGTACTTC
TRBJ2-7,-,TRBD2,TRBV10-3,CAISDPGGEQYF,TGTGCCATCAGTGACCCGGGGGGTGAGCAGTACTTC
TRBJ2-4,-,-,TRBV6-1,CASSETGTPNIQYF,TGTGCCAGCAGTGAGACCGGGACACCAAACATTCAGTACTTC
TRBJ2-3,-,TRBD2,TRBV9,CASSESGRGTDTQYF,TGTGCCAGCAGCGAGAGCGGGAGGGGAACAGATACGCAGTATTTT
TRBJ2-1,once,-,TRBV29-1,CSVDTVGAYNEQFF,TGCAGCGTTGACACAGTAGGAGCCTACAATGAGCAGTTCTTC
TRBJ2-3,-,TRBD2,TRBV28,CASSLLASGSADTQYF,TGTGCCAGCAGTTTATTGGCTAGCGGGAGTGCAGATACGCAGTATTTT
TRBJ2-3,-,TRBD2,TRBV10-3,CANSPAGEGSDTQYF,TGTGCCAACTCTCCAGCGGGAGAAGGTTCAGATACGCAGTATTTT
TRBJ2-7,-,TRBD2,TRBV18,CASSPLPLGLLIYEQYF,TGTGCCAGCTCACCACTCCCTTTGGGACTACTGATCTACGAGCAGTACTTC
TRBJ2-5,-,TRBD2,TRBV5-1,CASSFGGSKETQYF,TGCGCCAGCAGCTTTGGCGGGAGTAAAGAGACCCAGTACTTC
TRBJ1-4,once,TRBD1,TRBV10-1,CARNRDRKVATNEKLFF,TGCGCCAGGAACCGGGACAGAAAAGTTGCAACTAATGAAAAACTGTTTTTT
TRBJ1-4,-,-,TRBV9,CASSVGDPEDEKLFF,TGTGCCAGCAGCGTTGGGGACCCCGAGGATGAAAAACTGTTTTTT
TRBJ2-1,-,-,TRBV6-1,CASSAGYNEQFF,TGTGCCAGCAGTGCCGGCTACAATGAGCAGTTCTTC
TRBJ2-3,-,-,TRBV19,CASSIDPTVPSTDTQYF,TGTGCCAGTAGTATAGATCCAACAGTACCTAGCACAGATACGCAGTATTTT
TRBJ2-3,once,-,TRBV5-1,CASSATDTQYF,TGCGCCAGCAGCGCCACAGATACGCAGTATTTT
TRBJ1-6,-,TRBD1,TRBV6-1,CASSRDRDGNSPLHF,TGTGCCAGCAGTCGCGACAGGGACGGGAATTCACCCCTCCACTTT
TRBJ1-2,medium-sized,TRBD1,TRBV10-1,CASSPRTGGASRANYGYTF,TGCGCCAGCAGTCCACGGACAGGGGGCGCGTCGAGAGCTAACTATGGCTACACCTTC
TRBJ1-1,-,-,TRBV7-6,CASSPSAGAGTEAFF,TGTGCCAGCAGCCCCTCCGCCGGGGCGGGCACTGAAGCTTTCTTT
TRBJ1-1,-,-,TRBV5-8,CASSVPVGPNTEAFF,TGTGCCAGCAGCGTCCCTGTTGGACCGAACACTGAAGCTTTCTTT
TRBJ1-4,few,-,TRBV7-9,CASSLEDEKLFF,TGTGCCAGCAGCTTGGAAGATGAAAAACTGTTTTTT
TRBJ2-7,-,-,TRBV5-8,CASSLGQALEQYF,TGTGCCAGCAGCTTGGGCCAGGCCCTGGAGCAGTACTTC
TRBJ1-5,-,TRBD1,TRBV18,CASSPRTDRDQPQHF,TGTGCCAGCTCACCACGTACAGACAGGGATCAGCCCCAGCATTTT
TRBJ2-1,-,-,TRBV7-7,CASSLSAQSYEQFF,TGTGCTAGCAGCTTATCTGCCCAGTCTTATGAGCAGTTCTTC
TRBJ2-3,-,-,TRBV18,CASSPPDSDTQYF,TGTGCCAGCTCACCACCGGACAGCGATACGCAGTATTTT
TRBJ1-1,-,-,TRBV30,CAWSGPDMNTEAFF,TGTGCCTGGAGTGGACCCGACATGAACACTGAAGCTTTCTTT
TRBJ2-1,-,TRBD2,TRBV7-3,CASSLRAGGPAEQFF,TGTGCCAGCAGCTTGAGAGCGGGAGGGCCTGCCGAGCAGTTCTTC
TRBJ2-7,-,TRBD2,TRBV6-6,CASSSASGSYEQYF,TGTGCCAGCAGTTCGGCTAGCGGGTCCTACGAGCAGTACTTC
TRBJ2-7,-,TRBD2,TRBV4-1,CASSHVTGRGEGHEQYF,TGCGCCAGCAGCCATGTTACCGGACGGGGGGAAGGCCACGAGCAGTACTTC
TRBJ2-1,-,-,TRBV28,CASSFRDRSYNEQFF,TGTGCCAGCAGTTTCCGGGATAGGTCCTACAATGAGCAGTTCTTC
TRBJ2-7,few,TRBD1,TRBV11-2,CASSATGTGPFRAWQYF,TGTGCCAGCAGCGCCACCGGGACAGGGCCCTTCAGGGCGTGGCAGTACTTC
TRBJ2-7,-,TRBD1,TRBV29-1,CSVGQGIHEQYF,TGCAGCGTTGGACAGGGAATCCACGAGCAGTACTTC
TRBJ1-1,-,-,TRBV5-1,CASSSGNTEAFF,TGCGCCAGCAGCTCCGGGAACACTGAAGCTTTCTTT